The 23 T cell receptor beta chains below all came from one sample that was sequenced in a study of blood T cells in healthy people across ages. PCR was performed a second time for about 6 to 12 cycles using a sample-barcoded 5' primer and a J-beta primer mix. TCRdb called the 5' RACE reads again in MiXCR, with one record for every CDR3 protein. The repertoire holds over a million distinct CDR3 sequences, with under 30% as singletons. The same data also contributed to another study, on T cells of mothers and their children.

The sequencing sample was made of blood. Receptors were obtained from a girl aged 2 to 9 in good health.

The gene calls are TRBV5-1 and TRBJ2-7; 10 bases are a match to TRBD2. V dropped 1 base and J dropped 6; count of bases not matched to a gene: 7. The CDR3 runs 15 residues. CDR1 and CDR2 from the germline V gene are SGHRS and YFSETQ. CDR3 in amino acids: CASSLSASGSLEQYF. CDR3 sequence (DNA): TGCGCCAGCAGCTTGTCTGCTAGCGGGAGTCTCGAGCAGTACTTC.

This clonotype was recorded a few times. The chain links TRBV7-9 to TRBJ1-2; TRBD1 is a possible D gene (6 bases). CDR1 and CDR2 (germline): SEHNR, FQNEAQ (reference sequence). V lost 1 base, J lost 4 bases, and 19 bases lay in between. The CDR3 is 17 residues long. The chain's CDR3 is CASSLEGAGTTPYGYTF. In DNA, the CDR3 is TGTGCCAGCAGCTTAGAAGGGGCCGGGACAACCCCCTATGGCTACACCTTC.

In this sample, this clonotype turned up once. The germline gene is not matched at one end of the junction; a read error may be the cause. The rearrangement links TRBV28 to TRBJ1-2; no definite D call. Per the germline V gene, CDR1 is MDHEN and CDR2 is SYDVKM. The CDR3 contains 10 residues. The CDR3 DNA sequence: TGTGCCAGCAGTGGGAAGGGTTCCAACTTC. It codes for CASSGKGSNF.

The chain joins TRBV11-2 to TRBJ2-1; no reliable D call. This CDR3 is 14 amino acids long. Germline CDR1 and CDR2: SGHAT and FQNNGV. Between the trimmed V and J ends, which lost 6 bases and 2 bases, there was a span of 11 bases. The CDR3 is CASSPTYPYNEQFF. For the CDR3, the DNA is TGTGCCAGCAGTCCGACCTACCCCTACAATGAGCAGTTCTTC.

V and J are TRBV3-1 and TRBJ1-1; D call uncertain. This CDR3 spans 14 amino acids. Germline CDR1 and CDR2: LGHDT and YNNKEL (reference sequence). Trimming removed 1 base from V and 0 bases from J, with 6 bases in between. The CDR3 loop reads CASSQVQMNTEAFF. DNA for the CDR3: TGTGCCAGCAGCCAAGTTCAGATGAACACTGAAGCTTTCTTT.

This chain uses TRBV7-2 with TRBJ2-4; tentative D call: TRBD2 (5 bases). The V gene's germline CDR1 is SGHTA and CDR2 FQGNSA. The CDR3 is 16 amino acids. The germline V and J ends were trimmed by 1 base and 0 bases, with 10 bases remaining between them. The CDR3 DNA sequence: TGTGCCAGCAGCTTAGACAGCGGACCAGCCAAAAACATTCAGTACTTC. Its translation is CASSLDSGPAKNIQYF.

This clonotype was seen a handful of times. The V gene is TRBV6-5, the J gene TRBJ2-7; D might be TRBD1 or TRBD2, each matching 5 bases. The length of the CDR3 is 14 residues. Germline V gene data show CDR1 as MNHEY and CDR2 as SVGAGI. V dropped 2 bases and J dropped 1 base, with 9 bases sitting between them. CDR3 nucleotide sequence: TGTGCCAGCAGTTACAGAGGGGTTTCCTACGAGCAGTACTTC. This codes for CASSYRGVSYEQYF.

The CDR3 coding sequence is TGTGCCAGCAGCGTAGATAGCGGGAGGGCCCTCTACAATGAGCAGTTCTTC. This gives the protein CASSVDSGRALYNEQFF. This chain uses TRBV9 with TRBJ2-1; 11 bases align to TRBD2. Germline V gene lookup returns CDR1 SGDLS and CDR2 YYNGEE. Trimming took 0 bases from V and 3 from J; bases not matched to a gene: 5. This CDR3 region has 17 residues. Full variable domain (outside the CDR3, taken from reference TRBV9 and TRBJ2-1): DSGVTQTPKHLITATGQRVTLRCSPRSGDLSVYWYQQSLDQGLQFLIQYYNGEERAKGNILERFSAQQFPDLHSELNLSSLELGDSALYFCASSVDSGRALYNEQFFGPGTRLTVL.

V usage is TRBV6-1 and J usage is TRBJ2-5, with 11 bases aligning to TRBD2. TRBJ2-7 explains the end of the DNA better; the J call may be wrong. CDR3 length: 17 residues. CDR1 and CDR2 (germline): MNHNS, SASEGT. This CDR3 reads CASITQPPGLAVYEQYF. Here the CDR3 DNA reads TGTGCCAGCATAACCCAGCCCCCGGGACTAGCGGTCTACGAGCAGTACTTC.

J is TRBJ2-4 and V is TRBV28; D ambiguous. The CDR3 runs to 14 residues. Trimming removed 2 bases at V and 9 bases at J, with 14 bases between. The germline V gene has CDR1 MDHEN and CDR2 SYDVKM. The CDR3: CASSLVGAAVIQYF. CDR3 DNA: TGTGCCAGCAGTTTAGTGGGTGCTGCGGTCATTCAGTACTTC.

This CDR3 reads CASSPGLAIPNEQFF. DNA of the CDR3: TGTGCCAGCAGCCCGGGACTAGCGATCCCCAATGAGCAGTTCTTC. The V call is TRBV7-9, the J call TRBJ2-1, with TRBD2 matching 10 bases. Per the germline V gene, CDR1 is SEHNR and CDR2 is FQNEAQ (reference sequence). The CDR3 sequence is 15 residues long. V lost 5 bases, J lost 6 bases, and 7 bases stayed unmatched.

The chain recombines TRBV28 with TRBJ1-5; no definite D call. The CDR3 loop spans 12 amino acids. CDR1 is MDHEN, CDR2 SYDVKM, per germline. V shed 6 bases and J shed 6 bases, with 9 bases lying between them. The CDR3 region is CASRDYGQPQHF. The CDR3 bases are TGTGCCAGCAGGGACTACGGTCAGCCCCAGCATTTT. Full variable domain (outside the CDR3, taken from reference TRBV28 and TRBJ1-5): DVKVTQSSRYLVKRTGEKVFLECVQDMDHENMFWYRQDPGLGLRLIYFSYDVKMKEKGDIPEGYSVSREKKERFSLILESASTNQTSMYLCASRDYGQPQHFGDGTRLSIL.

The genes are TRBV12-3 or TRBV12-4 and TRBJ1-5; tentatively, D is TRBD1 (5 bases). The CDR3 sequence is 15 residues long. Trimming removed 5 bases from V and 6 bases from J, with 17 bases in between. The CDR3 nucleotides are TGTGCCAGCAGTCTCGGTATAGGGGTAGGTCAGCCCCAGCATTTT. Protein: CASSLGIGVGQPQHF.

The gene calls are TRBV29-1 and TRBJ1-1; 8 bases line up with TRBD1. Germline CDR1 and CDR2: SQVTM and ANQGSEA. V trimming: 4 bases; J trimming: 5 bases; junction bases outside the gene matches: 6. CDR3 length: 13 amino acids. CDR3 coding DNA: TGCAGCGTTGCGACAGGGGATATGACTGAAGCTTTCTTT. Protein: CSVATGDMTEAFF. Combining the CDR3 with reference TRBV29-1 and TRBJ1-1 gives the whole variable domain SAVISQKPSRDICQRGTSLTIQCQVDSQVTMMFWYRQQPGQSLTLIATANQGSEATYESGFVIDKFPISRPNLTFSTLTVSNMSPEDSSIYLCSVATGDMTEAFFGQGTRLTVV.

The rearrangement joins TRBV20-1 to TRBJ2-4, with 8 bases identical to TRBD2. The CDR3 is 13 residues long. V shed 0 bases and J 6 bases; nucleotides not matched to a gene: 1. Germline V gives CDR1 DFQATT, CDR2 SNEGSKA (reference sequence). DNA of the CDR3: TGCAGTGCTAGAGATCTAGCGGGAAACATTCAGTACTTC. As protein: CSARDLAGNIQYF.

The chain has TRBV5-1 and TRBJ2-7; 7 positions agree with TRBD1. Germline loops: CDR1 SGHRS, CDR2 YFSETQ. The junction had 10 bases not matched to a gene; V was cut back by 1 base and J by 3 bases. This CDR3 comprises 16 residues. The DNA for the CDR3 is TGCGCCAGCAGCTTGAGACAACAGGGGAGTCACTACGAGCAGTACTTC. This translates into CASSLRQQGSHYEQYF.

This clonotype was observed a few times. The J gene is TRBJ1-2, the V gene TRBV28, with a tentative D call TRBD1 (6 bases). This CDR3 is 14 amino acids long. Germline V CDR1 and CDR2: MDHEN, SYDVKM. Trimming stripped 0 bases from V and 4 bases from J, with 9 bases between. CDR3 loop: CASSLWDSLYGYTF. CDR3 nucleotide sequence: TGTGCCAGCAGTTTATGGGACAGCCTCTATGGCTACACCTTC.

The CDR3 spells CASSSADGMNTEAFF. DNA of the CDR3: TGTGCCAGCAGTTCCGCGGACGGGATGAACACTGAAGCTTTCTTT. V is TRBV6-1 and J is TRBJ1-1; D is uncertain. The CDR3 runs to 15 residues. V was clipped by 5 bases and J by 0 bases, with 13 bases between them. Per germline, CDR1 MNHNS and CDR2 SASEGT.

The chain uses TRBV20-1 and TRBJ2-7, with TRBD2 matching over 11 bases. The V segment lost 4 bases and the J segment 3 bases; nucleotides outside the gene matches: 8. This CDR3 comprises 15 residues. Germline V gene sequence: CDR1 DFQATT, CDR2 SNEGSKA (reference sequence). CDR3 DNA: TGCAGTGCTACGCCGACTAGCGGGGATTTCTACGAGCAGTACTTC. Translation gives CSATPTSGDFYEQYF.

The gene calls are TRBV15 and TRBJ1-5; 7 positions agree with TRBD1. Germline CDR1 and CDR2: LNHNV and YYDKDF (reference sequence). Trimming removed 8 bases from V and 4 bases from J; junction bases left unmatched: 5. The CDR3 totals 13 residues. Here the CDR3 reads CATGRRGNQPQHF. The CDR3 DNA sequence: TGTGCCACCGGCCGCAGGGGGAATCAGCCCCAGCATTTT. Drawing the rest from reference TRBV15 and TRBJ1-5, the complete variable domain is DAMVIQNPRYQVTQFGKPVTLSCSQTLNHNVMYWYQQKSSQAPKLLFHYYDKDFNNEADTPDNFQSRRPNTSFCFLDIRSPGLGDTAMYLCATGRRGNQPQHFGDGTRLSIL.

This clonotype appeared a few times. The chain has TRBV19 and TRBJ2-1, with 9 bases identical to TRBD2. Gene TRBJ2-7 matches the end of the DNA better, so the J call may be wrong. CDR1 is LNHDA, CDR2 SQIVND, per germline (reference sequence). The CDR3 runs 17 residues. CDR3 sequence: CASSIGVAGDYSYEQYF. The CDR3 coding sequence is TGTGCCAGTAGTATAGGGGTAGCGGGGGACTACTCCTACGAGCAGTACTTC.

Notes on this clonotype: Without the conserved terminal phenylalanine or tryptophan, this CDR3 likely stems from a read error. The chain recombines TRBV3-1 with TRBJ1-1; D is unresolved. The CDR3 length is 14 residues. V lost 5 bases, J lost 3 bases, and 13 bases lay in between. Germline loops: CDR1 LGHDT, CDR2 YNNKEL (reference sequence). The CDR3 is CASSWTMGDTEAFL. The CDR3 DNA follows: TGTGCCAGCAGCTGGACTATGGGAGACACTGAAGCTTTCCTT.

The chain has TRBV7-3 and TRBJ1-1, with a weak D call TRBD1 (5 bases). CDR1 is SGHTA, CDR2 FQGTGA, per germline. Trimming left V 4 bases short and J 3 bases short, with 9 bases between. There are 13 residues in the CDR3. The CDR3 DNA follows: TGTGCCAGCAGCTCTGGGGCAGACACTGAAGCTTTCTTT. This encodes CASSSGADTEAFF.